This is a list of T cell receptor beta chains from one sample in a study of control samples from healthy donors and cancer patients. Method: immunoSEQ multiplex PCR; TCRdb's copy keeps in-frame clones and lacks some. The sample carries about 120,000 clones, about 95% recorded once. The specimen sequenced was blood. The source is a man aged 25-45 years in good health. Each CDR3 is given with its conserved first and last residue. A D gene is named only where the DNA matches it firmly. The size field is filled for only some rows; it gives once, few, many or a size class.

J gene | clone size | D gene | CDR3 length | V gene | CDR3 DNA | CDR3 protein
TRBJ2-1 | - | - | 14 | TRBV19 | TGTGCCAGTAGGCGTAGGGATAGGTACAATGAGCAGTTCTTC | CASRRRDRYNEQFF
TRBJ1-6 | - | TRBD1 | 18 | TRBV4-2 | TGTGCCAGCAGCCAAGCCCCGGGACAGTCAATCTATAATTCACCCCTCCACTTT | CASSQAPGQSIYNSPLHF
TRBJ1-5 | - | - | 14 | TRBV19 | TGTGCCAGTAGTATAGAGCCCCCAGGGACGCCCCAGCATTTT | CASSIEPPGTPQHF
TRBJ1-1 | - | - | 13 | TRBV4-3 | TGCGCCAGCAGCCTAGGGCCAGGCGCTGAAGCTTTCTTT | CASSLGPGAEAFF
TRBJ2-7 | - | - | 15 | TRBV4-1 | TGCGCCAGCAGCCAAGAGTTTAGGCTGGGGGCCGAGCAGTACTTC | CASSQEFRLGAEQYF
TRBJ2-7 | once | TRBD1 | 15 | TRBV2 | TGTGCCAGCAGTGTAACGGGACAGCCTCCTTACGGGCAGTACTTC | CASSVTGQPPYGQYF
TRBJ1-2 | - | TRBD1 | 15 | TRBV6-5 | TGTGCCAGCAGTCGGGGACAGAGCTATAACTATGGCTACACCTTC | CASSRGQSYNYGYTF
TRBJ2-2 | - | TRBD2 | 15 | TRBV5-1 | TGCGCCAGCAGCACTAGCGGGGCAGGGGCCGGGGAGCTGTTTTTT | CASSTSGAGAGELFF
TRBJ2-1 | - | TRBD2 | 15 | TRBV19 | TGTGCCAGTAGTCTACAAATAGCGGGGGGGTATGAGCAGTTCTTC | CASSLQIAGGYEQFF
TRBJ2-7 | - | - | 12 | TRBV6-2/TRBV6-3 | TGTGCCAGCAGCCAGCCCTCCCACGAGCAGTACTTC | CASSQPSHEQYF
TRBJ1-6 | once | - | 15 | TRBV14 | TGTGCCAGCAGCCTAGGACCCTCCTATAATTCACCCCTCCACTTT | CASSLGPSYNSPLHF
TRBJ2-1 | - | TRBD1 | 16 | TRBV5-4 | TGTGCCAGCAGCTACGCGAGGGACAGGGGAAACAATGAGCAGTTCTTC | CASSYARDRGNNEQFF
TRBJ2-7 | - | - | 15 | TRBV5-1 | TGCGCCAGCAGCTTGGTGCAGGCTGCCCCCTACGAGCAGTACTTC | CASSLVQAAPYEQYF
TRBJ1-6 | - | TRBD1 | 17 | TRBV9 | TGTGCCAGCAGCGAGGGACAGTTGTTCTCCTATAATTCACCCCTCCACTTT | CASSEGQLFSYNSPLHF
TRBJ2-5 | - | - | 17 | TRBV7-9 | TGTGCCAGCAGCTCCCGCGGGGGCAGACAGACCCGAGAGACCCAGTACTTC | CASSSRGGRQTRETQYF
TRBJ2-2 | - | - | 12 | TRBV4-1 | TGCGCCAGCAGCCAGCTCAACCGGGAGCTGTTTTTT | CASSQLNRELFF
TRBJ2-1 | - | - | 15 | TRBV15 | TGTGCCACCAGCAGAGGGCAGAGCTCCTACAATGAGCAGTTCTTC | CATSRGQSSYNEQFF
TRBJ1-2 | - | - | 12 | TRBV10-3 | TGTGCCATCAGTGAGTCAACGTATGGCTACACCTTC | CAISESTYGYTF
TRBJ2-1 | - | TRBD1 | 19 | TRBV11-2 | TGTGCCAGCAGCTTAGGAGGACAGGGGTTTACTGGACTATACAATGAGCAGTTCTTC | CASSLGGQGFTGLYNEQFF
TRBJ2-7 | - | - | 13 | TRBV19 | TGTGCCAGTAGCCTCGTGGGTCCCTACGAGCAGTACTTC | CASSLVGPYEQYF
TRBJ1-4 | - | - | 13 | TRBV6-2/TRBV6-3 | TGTGCCAGCAGTTACTCGAGGGGTGAAAAACTGTTTTTT | CASSYSRGEKLFF
TRBJ2-1 | - | - | 12 | TRBV5-1 | TGCGCCAGCAGTCCCGTCGGGGATGAGCAGTTCTTC | CASSPVGDEQFF
TRBJ1-1 | - | TRBD1 | 18 | TRBV6-2/TRBV6-3 | TGTGCCAGCAGTCAGTACCGGGCAGGGGGGATCGGTGGCACTGAAGCTTTCTTT | CASSQYRAGGIGGTEAFF
TRBJ2-7 | - | - | 13 | TRBV4-1 | TGCGCCAGCAGCCAAGGCGGCGCCTACGAGCAGTACTTC | CASSQGGAYEQYF
TRBJ2-2 | - | - | 15 | TRBV10-3 | TGTGCCATCAGTGAATTCACAGTGAACACCGGGGAGCTGTTTTTT | CAISEFTVNTGELFF
TRBJ1-1 | - | - | 15 | TRBV9 | TGTGCCAGCAGCGTAGGGAACCAGATGAACACTGAAGCTTTCTTT | CASSVGNQMNTEAFF
TRBJ1-6 | - | - | 15 | TRBV6-2/TRBV6-3 | TGTGCCAGCAGTTCGTTGAGCGGAGCTAATTCACCCCTCCACTTT | CASSSLSGANSPLHF
TRBJ2-2 | - | - | 18 | TRBV25-1 | TGTGCCAGCACCCGAAGTGGGACACCGGTTAAAGGGACCGGGGAGCTGTTTTTT | CASTRSGTPVKGTGELFF
TRBJ1-2 | - | - | 13 | TRBV12-3/TRBV12-4 | TGTGCCAGCAGCCTTGGAACAGGGCAAAGCTACACCTTC | CASSLGTGQSYTF
TRBJ1-5 | - | - | 14 | TRBV19 | TGTGCCAGTAGTGGACAGTATAGCAATCAGCCCCAGCATTTT | CASSGQYSNQPQHF
TRBJ2-2 | - | - | 17 | TRBV3-1/TRBV3-2 | TGTGCCAGCAGCCACCCCCGGGGGGCCGCGAACACCGGGGAGCTGTTTTTT | CASSHPRGAANTGELFF
TRBJ2-3 | - | - | 12 | TRBV11-2 | TGTGCCAGCAGCTTTAGCACAGATACGCAGTATTTT | CASSFSTDTQYF
TRBJ1-1 | - | - | 15 | TRBV4-3 | TGCGCCAGCAGCCAAGAACCCTTAGGAAGGACTGAAGCTTTCTTT | CASSQEPLGRTEAFF
TRBJ1-5 | - | - | 16 | TRBV21-1 | TGTGCCAGCAGCCCCGGGGGAGGGGAGAGCAATCAGCCCCAGCATTTT | CASSPGGGESNQPQHF
TRBJ1-1 | - | - | 11 | TRBV29-1 | TGCAGCGGTACAGGGAACACTGAAGCTTTCTTT | CSGTGNTEAFF
TRBJ2-5 | - | - | 11 | TRBV20-1 | TGCAGTGCTTTAGAGAAAGAGACCCAGTACTTC | CSALEKETQYF
TRBJ1-6 | - | - | 14 | TRBV11-2 | TGTGCCAGCAGCTTTCGGGACCTCAATTCACCCCTCCACTTT | CASSFRDLNSPLHF
TRBJ1-5 | - | - | 12 | TRBV7-8 | TGTGCCAGCAGCACGGGAGGGCAGCCCCAGCATTTT | CASSTGGQPQHF
TRBJ1-5 | - | - | 15 | TRBV7-6 | TGTGCCAGCAGCTTAGGCGGAGATAGCAATCAGCCCCAGCATTTT | CASSLGGDSNQPQHF
TRBJ1-1 | - | - | 14 | TRBV6-4 | TGTGCCAGCAGTGACGATTACGGGGGCGGGCAAGCTTTCTTT | CASSDDYGGGQAFF
TRBJ1-2 | - | - | 12 | TRBV6-6 | TGTGCCAGCAGAGGAGGCAACTATGGCTACACCTTC | CASRGGNYGYTF
TRBJ2-2 | once | TRBD1 | 17 | TRBV4-3 | TGCGCCAGCAGCCAAGAAATGGTCAGGGGGTGGACCGGGGAGCTGTTTTTT | CASSQEMVRGWTGELFF
TRBJ2-3 | - | TRBD2 | 15 | TRBV6-4 | TGTGCCAGCAGTGACGGGACTAGCGCTACAGATACGCAGTATTTT | CASSDGTSATDTQYF
TRBJ2-7 | - | - | 15 | TRBV6-7 | TGTGCCAGCACCTACCTTAGGAGAGGGGGGTTCGAGCAGTACTTC | CASTYLRRGGFEQYF